This TCR beta chain was identified during a study of blood T cell repertoires in COVID-19. In Seattle, patients joined the study during active infection and were tracked longitudinally. Method: immunoSEQ multiplex PCR; TCRdb's copy keeps in-frame clones and lacks some. In the table there are about 330,000 clones, around 90% of which are singletons. The CDR3 consists of 16 residues. Germline CDR1 reads ENHRY; CDR2 reads SYGVKD. The V and J ends lost 7 bases and 1 base, in that order; junction bases with no gene match: 5. The chain joins TRBV10-3 to TRBJ2-5; the match to TRBD2 covers 14 bases. This clonotype was sampled from a man younger than 40 with COVID-19, enrolled during active disease. The material sequenced was peripheral blood. The CDR3 loop reads CAITSGLAGAQETQYF. The CDR3 DNA follows: TGTGCCATCACCTCGGGACTAGCGGGAGCCCAAGAGACCCAGTACTTC.